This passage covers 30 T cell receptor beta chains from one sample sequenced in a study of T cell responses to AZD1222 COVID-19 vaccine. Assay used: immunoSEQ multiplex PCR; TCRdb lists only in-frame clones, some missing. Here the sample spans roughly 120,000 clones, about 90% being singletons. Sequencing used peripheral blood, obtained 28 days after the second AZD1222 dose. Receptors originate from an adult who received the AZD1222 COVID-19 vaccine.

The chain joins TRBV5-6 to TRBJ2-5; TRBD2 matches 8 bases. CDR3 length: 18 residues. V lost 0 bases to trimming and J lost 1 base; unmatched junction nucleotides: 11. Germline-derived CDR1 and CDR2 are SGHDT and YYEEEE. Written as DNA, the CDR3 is TGTGCCAGCAGCTTGGATAGGGTTGGCGGGAGGAGCCAAGAGACCCAGTACTTC. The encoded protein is CASSLDRVGGRSQETQYF.

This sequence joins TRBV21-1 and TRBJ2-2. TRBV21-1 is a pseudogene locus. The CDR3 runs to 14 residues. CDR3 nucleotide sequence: TGTGCCAGCAGCAATGGCGACGACACCGGGGAGCTGTTTTTT. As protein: CASSNGDDTGELFF.

The CDR3 bases are TGTGCCAGCAGCCAGCGCCACGGACAGGGGTTAAAGGTAAGGGACACTGAAGCTTTCTTT. As protein: CASSQRHGQGLKVRDTEAFF. The chain links TRBV3-1 (or the pseudogene TRBV3-2) to TRBJ1-1; TRBD1 matches 9 bases. The CDR3 length is 20 residues. Per germline, CDR1 LGHDT and CDR2 YNNKEL (reference sequence). V was clipped by 3 bases and J by 3 bases; unmatched bases: 20.

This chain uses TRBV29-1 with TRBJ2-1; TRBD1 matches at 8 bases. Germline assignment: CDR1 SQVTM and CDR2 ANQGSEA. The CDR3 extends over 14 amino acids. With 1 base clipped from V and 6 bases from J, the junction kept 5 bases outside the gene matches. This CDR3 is CSVEGTGTINEQFF. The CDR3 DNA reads TGCAGCGTTGAAGGGACAGGGACAATCAATGAGCAGTTCTTC.

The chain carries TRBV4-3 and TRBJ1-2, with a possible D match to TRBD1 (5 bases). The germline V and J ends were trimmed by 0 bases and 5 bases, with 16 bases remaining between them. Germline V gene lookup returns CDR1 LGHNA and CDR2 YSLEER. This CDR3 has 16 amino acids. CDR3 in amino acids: CASSQDFLQGRYGYTF. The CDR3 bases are TGCGCCAGCAGCCAAGACTTTCTTCAGGGAAGGTATGGCTACACCTTC.

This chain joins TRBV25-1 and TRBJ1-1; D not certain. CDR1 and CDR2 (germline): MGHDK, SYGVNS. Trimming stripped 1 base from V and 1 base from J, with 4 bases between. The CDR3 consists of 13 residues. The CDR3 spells CASSEWENTEAFF. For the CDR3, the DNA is TGTGCCAGCAGTGAATGGGAGAACACTGAAGCTTTCTTT.

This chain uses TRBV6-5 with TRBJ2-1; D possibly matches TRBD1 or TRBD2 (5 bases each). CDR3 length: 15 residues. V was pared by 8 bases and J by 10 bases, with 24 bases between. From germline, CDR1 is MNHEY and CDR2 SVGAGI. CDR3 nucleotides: TGTGCCAGCGGAGAAATGGGGGTAGGGTACAGGGAGCAGTTCTTC. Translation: CASGEMGVGYREQFF.

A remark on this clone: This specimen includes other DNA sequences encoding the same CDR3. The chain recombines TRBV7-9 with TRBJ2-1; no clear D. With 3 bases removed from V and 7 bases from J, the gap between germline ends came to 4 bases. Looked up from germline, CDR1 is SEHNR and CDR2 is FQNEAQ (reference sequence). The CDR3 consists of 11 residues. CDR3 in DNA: TGTGCCAGCAGCTTTGGGAATGAGCAGTTCTTC. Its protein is CASSFGNEQFF.

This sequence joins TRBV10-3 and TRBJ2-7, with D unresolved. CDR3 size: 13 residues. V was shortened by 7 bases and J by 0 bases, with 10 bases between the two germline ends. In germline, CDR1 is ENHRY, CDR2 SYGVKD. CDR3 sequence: CAITDDFSYEQYF. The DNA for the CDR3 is TGTGCCATCACCGATGACTTCTCCTACGAGCAGTACTTC.

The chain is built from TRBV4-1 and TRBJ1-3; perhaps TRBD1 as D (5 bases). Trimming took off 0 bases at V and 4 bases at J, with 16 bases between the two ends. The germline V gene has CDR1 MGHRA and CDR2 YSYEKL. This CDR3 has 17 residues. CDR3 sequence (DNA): TGCGCCAGCAGCCAAGACAGGGAGGTGGCTTCGGGAAACACCATATATTTT. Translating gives CASSQDREVASGNTIYF.

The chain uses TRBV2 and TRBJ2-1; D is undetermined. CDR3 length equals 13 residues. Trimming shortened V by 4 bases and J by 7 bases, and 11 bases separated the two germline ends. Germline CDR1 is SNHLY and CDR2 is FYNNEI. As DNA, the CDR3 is TGTGCCAGCAGTGGGGTCGGAGCTAATGAGCAGTTCTTC. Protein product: CASSGVGANEQFF.

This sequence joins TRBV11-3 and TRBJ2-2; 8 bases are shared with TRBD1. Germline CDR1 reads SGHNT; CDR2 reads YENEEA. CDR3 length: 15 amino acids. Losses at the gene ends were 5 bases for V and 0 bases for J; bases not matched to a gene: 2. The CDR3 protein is CASSLGQANTGELFF. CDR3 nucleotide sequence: TGTGCCAGCAGCCTGGGACAGGCGAACACCGGGGAGCTGTTTTTT. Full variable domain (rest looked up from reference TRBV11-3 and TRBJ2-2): EAGVVQSPRYKIIEKKQPVAFWCNPISGHNTLYWYLQNLGQGPELLIRYENEEAVDDSQLPKDRFSAERLKGVDSTLKIQPAELGDSAVYLCASSLGQANTGELFFGEGSRLTVL.

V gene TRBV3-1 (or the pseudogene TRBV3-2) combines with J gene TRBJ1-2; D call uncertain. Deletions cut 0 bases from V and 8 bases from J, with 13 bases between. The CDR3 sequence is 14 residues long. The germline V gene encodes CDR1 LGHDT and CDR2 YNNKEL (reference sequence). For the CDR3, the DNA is TGTGCCAGCAGCCAAGAGAAAGGGTTCTCGGGCTACACCTTC. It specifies CASSQEKGFSGYTF.

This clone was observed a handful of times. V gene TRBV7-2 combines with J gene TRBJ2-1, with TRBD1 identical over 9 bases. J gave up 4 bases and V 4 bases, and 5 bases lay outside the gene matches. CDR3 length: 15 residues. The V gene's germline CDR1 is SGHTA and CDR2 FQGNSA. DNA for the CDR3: TGTGCCAGCAGCTGGCCGGGACAGGGTTACAATGAGCAGTTCTTC. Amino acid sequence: CASSWPGQGYNEQFF.

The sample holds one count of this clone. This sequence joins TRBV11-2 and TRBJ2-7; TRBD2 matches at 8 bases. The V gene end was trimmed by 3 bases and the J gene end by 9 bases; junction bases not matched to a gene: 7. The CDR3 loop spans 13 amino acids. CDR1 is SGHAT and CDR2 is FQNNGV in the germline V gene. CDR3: CASSLGLEGRQYF. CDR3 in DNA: TGTGCCAGCAGCTTGGGACTAGAAGGGCGGCAGTACTTC.

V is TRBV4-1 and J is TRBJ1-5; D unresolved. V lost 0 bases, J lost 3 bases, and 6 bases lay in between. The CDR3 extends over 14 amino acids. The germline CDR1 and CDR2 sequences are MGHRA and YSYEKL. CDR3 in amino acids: CASSQDIPNQPQHF. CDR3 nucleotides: TGCGCCAGCAGCCAAGACATTCCCAATCAGCCCCAGCATTTT.

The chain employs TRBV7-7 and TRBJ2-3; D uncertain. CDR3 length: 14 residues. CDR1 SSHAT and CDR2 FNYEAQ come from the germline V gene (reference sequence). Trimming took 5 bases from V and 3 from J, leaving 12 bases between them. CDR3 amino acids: CASSLFGRTDTQYF. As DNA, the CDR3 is TGTGCCAGCAGCCTTTTCGGCAGGACAGATACGCAGTATTTT. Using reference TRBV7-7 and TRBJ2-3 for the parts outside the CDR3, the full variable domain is GAGVSQSPRYKVTKRGQDVTLRCDPISSHATLYWYQQALGQGPEFLTYFNYEAQPDKSGLPSDRFSAERPEGSISTLTIQRTEQRDSAMYRCASSLFGRTDTQYFGPGTRLTVL.

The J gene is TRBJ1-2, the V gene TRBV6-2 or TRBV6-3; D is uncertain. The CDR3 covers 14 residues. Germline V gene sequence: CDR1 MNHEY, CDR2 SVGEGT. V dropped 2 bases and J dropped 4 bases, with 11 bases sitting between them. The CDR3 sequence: CASSYMVESYGYTF. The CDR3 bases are TGTGCCAGCAGTTACATGGTGGAGAGCTATGGCTACACCTTC.

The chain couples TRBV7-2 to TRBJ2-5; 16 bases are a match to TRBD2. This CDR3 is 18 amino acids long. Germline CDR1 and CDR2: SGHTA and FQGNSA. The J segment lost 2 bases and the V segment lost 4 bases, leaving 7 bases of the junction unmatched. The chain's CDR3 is CASSSSGTSGGVQETQYF. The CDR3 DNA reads TGTGCCAGCAGCTCATCCGGGACTAGCGGGGGGGTACAAGAGACCCAGTACTTC.

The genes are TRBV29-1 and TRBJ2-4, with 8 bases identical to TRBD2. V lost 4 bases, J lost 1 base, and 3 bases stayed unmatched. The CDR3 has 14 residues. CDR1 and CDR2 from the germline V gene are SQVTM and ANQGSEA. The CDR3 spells CSVVSGVAKNIQYF. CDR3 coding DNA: TGCAGCGTTGTTAGCGGGGTGGCCAAAAACATTCAGTACTTC. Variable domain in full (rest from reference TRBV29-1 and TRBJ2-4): SAVISQKPSRDICQRGTSLTIQCQVDSQVTMMFWYRQQPGQSLTLIATANQGSEATYESGFVIDKFPISRPNLTFSTLTVSNMSPEDSSIYLCSVVSGVAKNIQYFGAGTRLSVL.

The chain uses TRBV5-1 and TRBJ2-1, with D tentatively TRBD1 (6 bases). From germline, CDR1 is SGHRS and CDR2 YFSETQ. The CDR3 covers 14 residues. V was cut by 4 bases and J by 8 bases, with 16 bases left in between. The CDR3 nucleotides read TGCGCCAGCAGCGGGGCCTACAGGGATCATGAGCAGTTCTTC. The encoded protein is CASSGAYRDHEQFF. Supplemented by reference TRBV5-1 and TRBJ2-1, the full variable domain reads KAGVTQTPRYLIKTRGQQVTLSCSPISGHRSVSWYQQTPGQGLQFLFEYFSETQRNKGNFPGRFSGRQFSNSRSEMNVSTLELGDSALYLCASSGAYRDHEQFFGPGTRLTVL.

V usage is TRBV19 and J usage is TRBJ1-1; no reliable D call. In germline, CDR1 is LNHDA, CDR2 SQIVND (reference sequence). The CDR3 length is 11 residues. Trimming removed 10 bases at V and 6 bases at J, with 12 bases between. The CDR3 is CATLVSSEAFF. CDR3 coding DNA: TGTGCCACCCTGGTCTCGTCTGAAGCTTTCTTT.

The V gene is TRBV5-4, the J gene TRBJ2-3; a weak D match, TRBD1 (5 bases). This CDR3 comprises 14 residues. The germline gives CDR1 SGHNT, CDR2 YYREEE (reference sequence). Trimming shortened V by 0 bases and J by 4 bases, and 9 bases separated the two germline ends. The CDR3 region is CASSLVAGSDTQYF. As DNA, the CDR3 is TGTGCCAGCAGCTTGGTGGCAGGGTCAGATACGCAGTATTTT.

CDR3 nucleotide sequence: TGTGCCAGCAGGGATGGAACGAGACAGTCGAAGACTTTCTTT. Translation gives CASRDGTRQSKTFF. V usage is TRBV2 and J usage is TRBJ1-1, with a possible D match to TRBD1 (5 bases). This CDR3 comprises 14 residues. Germline lookup yields CDR1 SNHLY and CDR2 FYNNEI. V shed 6 bases and J shed 12 bases, with 23 bases lying between them.

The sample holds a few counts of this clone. DNA for the CDR3: TGTGCCAGCAGCCCAGACAGGGTTGGAACCTACGAGCAGTACTTC. Translating gives CASSPDRVGTYEQYF. V and J are TRBV7-9 and TRBJ2-7, with TRBD1 matching 7 bases. The CDR3 loop spans 15 amino acids. Germline values: CDR1 SEHNR, CDR2 FQNEAQ (reference sequence). The V segment lost 5 bases and the J segment 2 bases; nucleotides outside the gene matches: 9.

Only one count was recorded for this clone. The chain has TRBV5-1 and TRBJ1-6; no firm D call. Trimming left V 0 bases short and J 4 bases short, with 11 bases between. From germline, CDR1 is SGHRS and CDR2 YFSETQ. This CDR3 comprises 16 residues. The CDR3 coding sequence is TGCGCCAGCAGCTTGGGGCCCACCGGTTATAATTCACCCCTCCACTTT. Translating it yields CASSLGPTGYNSPLHF.

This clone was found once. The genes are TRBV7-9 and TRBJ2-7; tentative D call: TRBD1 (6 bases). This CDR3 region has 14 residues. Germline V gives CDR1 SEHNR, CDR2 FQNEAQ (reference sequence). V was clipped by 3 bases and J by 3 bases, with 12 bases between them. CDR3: CASSLDSRFYEQYF. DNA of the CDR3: TGTGCCAGCAGCTTGGACAGTAGATTCTACGAGCAGTACTTC.

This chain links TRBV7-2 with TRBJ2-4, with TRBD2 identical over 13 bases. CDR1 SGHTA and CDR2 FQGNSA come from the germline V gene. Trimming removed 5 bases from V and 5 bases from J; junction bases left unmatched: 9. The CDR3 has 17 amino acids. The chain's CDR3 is CASSKEGLAGTQNIQYF. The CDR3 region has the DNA TGTGCCAGCAGCAAAGAGGGACTAGCGGGAACTCAAAACATTCAGTACTTC.

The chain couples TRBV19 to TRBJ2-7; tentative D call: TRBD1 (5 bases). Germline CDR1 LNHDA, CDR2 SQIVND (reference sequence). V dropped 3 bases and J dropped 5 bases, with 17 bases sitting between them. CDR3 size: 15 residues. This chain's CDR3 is CASSIIRAAVHEQYF. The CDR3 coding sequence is TGTGCCAGTAGTATCATCAGGGCCGCCGTACACGAGCAGTACTTC.

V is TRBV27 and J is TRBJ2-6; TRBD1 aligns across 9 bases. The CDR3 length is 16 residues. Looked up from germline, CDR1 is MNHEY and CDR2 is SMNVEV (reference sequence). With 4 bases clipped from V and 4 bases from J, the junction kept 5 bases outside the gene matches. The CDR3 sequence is CASSYYRGQGANVLTF. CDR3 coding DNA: TGTGCCAGCAGTTACTACAGGGGGCAGGGGGCCAACGTCCTGACTTTC.